The text below deals with one T cell receptor (beta chain). No antigen is known for it. The data were taken from a study of CD8 T cell repertoires and HIV-1 epitope variants. Findings and caveats of the study: Nef KF9 drew about five clonotypes and HW9 one, without TAALDMSHF responses.

Clones were sequenced by immunoSEQ multiplex PCR, and TCRdb holds only the in-frame ones, with some missing. This table has thousands of clones, more than 60% appearing once. Germline CDR1 SGHRS, CDR2 YFSETQ. The CDR3 is 16 amino acids. Trimming removed 0 bases from V and 1 base from J; junction bases left unmatched: 4. The chain employs TRBV5-1 and TRBJ2-7, with TRBD1 identical over 10 bases. The sequence was collected from a male donor with HIV. The sequenced material came from cultured CD8+ T cells derived from PBMCs. The chain's CDR3 is CASSLELGQGSYEQYF. Here the CDR3 DNA reads TGCGCCAGCAGCTTGGAATTGGGACAGGGGTCCTACGAGCAGTACTTC. Complete variable domain (other parts from reference TRBV5-1 and TRBJ2-7): KAGVTQTPRYLIKTRGQQVTLSCSPISGHRSVSWYQQTPGQGLQFLFEYFSETQRNKGNFPGRFSGRQFSNSRSEMNVSTLELGDSALYLCASSLELGQGSYEQYFGPGTRLTVT.